This T cell receptor (beta chain) derives from a study of blood T cells in healthy people across ages. On this clonotype: Its antigen is still unknown.

Every donor contributed roughly 11 milliliters of peripheral blood by blood draw. Overall study results and limits: Older age coincided with a roughly linear decline in TCR beta diversity per million T cells.

The second PCR ran about 6 to 11 cycles with a sample-barcoded 5' primer and J-beta primers. From the 5' RACE reads, TCRdb called clonotypes with MiXCR, one entry per CDR3 protein. The sample has roughly 2 million distinct CDR3 sequences; about 50% are singletons. This TCR came from a middle-aged woman in good health. Sequenced input: blood.

Here the CDR3 reads CASSPHGGRTSYNEQFF. CDR3 bases: TGCGCCAGCAGCCCCCATGGAGGCAGGACCTCCTACAATGAGCAGTTCTTC. The chain is built from TRBV5-1 and TRBJ2-1, with a weak D call TRBD2 (5 bases). CDR3 length: 17 amino acids. Germline CDR1 is SGHRS and CDR2 is YFSETQ. The V end lost 4 bases, the J end lost 0 bases, and 17 bases lay between the germline ends.